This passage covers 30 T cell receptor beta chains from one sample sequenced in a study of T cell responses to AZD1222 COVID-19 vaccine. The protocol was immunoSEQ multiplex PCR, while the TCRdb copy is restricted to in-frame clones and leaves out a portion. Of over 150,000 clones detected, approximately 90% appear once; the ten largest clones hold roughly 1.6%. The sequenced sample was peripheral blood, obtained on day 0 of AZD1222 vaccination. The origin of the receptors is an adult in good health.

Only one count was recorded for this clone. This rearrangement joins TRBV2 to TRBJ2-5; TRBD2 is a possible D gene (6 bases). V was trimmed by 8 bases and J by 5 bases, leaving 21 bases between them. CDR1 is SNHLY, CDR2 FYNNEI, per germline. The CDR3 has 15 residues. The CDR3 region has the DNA TGTGCCAGCTCCACCGGAGGGTTAAGAGGGGAGACCCAGTACTTC. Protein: CASSTGGLRGETQYF. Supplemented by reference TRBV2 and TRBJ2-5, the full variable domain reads EPEVTQTPSHQVTQMGQEVILRCVPISNHLYFYWYRQILGQKVEFLVSFYNNEISEKSEIFDDQFSVERPDGSNFTLKIRSTKLEDSAMYFCASSTGGLRGETQYFGPGTRLLVL.

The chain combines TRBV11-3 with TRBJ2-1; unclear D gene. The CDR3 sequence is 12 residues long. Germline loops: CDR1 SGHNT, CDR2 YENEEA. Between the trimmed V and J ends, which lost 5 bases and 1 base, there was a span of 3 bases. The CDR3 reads CASSLSYNEQFF. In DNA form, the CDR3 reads TGTGCCAGCAGCCTATCCTACAATGAGCAGTTCTTC.

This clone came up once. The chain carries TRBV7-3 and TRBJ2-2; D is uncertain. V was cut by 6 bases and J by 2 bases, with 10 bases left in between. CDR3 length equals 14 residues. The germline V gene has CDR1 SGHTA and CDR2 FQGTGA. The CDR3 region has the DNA TGTGCCAGCAGACCAGGAACCAACACCGGGGAGCTGTTTTTT. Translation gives CASRPGTNTGELFF.

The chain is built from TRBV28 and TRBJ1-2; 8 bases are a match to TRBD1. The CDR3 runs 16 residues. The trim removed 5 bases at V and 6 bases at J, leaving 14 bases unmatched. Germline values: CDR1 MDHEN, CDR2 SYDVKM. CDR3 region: CASSPPLSGGLHGYTF. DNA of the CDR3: TGTGCCAGCAGTCCGCCCCTATCAGGGGGCCTTCATGGCTACACCTTC.

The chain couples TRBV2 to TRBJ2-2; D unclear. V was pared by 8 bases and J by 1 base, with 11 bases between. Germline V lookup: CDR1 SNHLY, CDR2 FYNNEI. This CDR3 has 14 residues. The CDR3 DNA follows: TGTGCCAGCTCGACCCGAGGGAACACCGGGGAGCTGTTTTTT. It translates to CASSTRGNTGELFF.

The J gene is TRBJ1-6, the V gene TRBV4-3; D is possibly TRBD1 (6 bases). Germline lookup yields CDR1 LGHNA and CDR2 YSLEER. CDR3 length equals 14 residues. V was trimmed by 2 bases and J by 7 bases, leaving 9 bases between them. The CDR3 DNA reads TGCGCCAGCAGCCAATGGACAGAGAATTCACCCCTCCACTTT. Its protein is CASSQWTENSPLHF.

The CDR3 DNA is TGTGCCAGCACCAAGATGGGAGATACGCAGTATTTT. Encoded protein: CASTKMGDTQYF. The chain carries TRBV7-8 and TRBJ2-3; D is unresolved. Germline assignment: CDR1 SGHVS and CDR2 FQNEAQ. This CDR3 contains 12 residues. The V and J ends lost 7 bases and 5 bases respectively, with 10 bases between them.

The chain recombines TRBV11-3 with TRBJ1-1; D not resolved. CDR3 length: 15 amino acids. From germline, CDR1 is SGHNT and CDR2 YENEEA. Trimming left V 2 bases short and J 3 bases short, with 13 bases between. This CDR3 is CASSLRALEDTEAFF. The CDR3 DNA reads TGTGCCAGCAGCTTAAGGGCCCTGGAGGACACTGAAGCTTTCTTT. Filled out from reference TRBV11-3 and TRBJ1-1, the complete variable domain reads EAGVVQSPRYKIIEKKQPVAFWCNPISGHNTLYWYLQNLGQGPELLIRYENEEAVDDSQLPKDRFSAERLKGVDSTLKIQPAELGDSAVYLCASSLRALEDTEAFFGQGTRLTVV.

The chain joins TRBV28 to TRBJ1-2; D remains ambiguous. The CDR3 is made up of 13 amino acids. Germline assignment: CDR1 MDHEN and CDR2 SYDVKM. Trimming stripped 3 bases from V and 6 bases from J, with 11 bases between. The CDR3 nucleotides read TGTGCCAGCAGTTTGAGAATACAGCATGGCTACACCTTC. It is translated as CASSLRIQHGYTF.

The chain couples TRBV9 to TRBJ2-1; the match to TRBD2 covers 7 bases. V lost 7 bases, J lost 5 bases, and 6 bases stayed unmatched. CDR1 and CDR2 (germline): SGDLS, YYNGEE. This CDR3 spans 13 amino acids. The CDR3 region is CASGRGINNEQFF. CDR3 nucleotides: TGTGCCAGCGGGCGGGGGATAAACAATGAGCAGTTCTTC.

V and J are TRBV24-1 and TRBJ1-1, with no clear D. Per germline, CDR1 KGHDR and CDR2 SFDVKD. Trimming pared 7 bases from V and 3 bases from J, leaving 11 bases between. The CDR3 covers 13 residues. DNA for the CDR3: TGTGCCACCAGGGCCAGGTGGGACACTGAAGCTTTCTTT. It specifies CATRARWDTEAFF.

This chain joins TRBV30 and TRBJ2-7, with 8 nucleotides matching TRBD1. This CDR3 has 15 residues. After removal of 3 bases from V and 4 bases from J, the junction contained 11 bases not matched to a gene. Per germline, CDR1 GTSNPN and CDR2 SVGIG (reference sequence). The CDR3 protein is CAWSHLSRDRYEQYF. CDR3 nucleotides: TGTGCCTGGAGCCACTTGAGCCGGGACAGGTACGAGCAGTACTTC.

CDR3 nucleotides: TGTGCCAGCAGTGAAACCGGACAGACTGGAAACACCATATATTTT. This encodes CASSETGQTGNTIYF. This chain uses TRBV6-1 with TRBJ1-3; TRBD1 might be the D (6 bases). The length of the CDR3 is 15 residues. V was shortened by 2 bases and J by 2 bases, with 10 bases between the two germline ends. The germline CDR1 and CDR2 sequences are MNHNS and SASEGT.

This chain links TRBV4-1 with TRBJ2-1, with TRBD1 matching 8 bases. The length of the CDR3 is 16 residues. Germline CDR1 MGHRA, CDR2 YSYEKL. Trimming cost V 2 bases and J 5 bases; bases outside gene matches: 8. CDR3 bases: TGCGCCAGCAGCCAACAGCAGGGGGCGAATCACAATGAGCAGTTCTTC. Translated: CASSQQQGANHNEQFF.

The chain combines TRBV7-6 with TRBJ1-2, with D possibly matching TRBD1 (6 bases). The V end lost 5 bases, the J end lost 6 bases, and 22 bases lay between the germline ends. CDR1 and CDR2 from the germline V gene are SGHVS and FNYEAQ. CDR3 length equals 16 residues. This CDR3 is CASSPYGGAKSNGYTF. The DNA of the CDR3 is TGTGCCAGCAGCCCTTACGGGGGGGCGAAGAGCAATGGCTACACCTTC.

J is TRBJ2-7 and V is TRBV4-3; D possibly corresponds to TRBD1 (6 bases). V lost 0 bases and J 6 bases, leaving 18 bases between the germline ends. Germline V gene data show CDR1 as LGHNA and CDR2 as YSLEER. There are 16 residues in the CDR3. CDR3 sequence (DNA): TGCGCCAGCAGCCAAGATACTGGCAGGGGTGGATTCGAGCAGTACTTC. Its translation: CASSQDTGRGGFEQYF.

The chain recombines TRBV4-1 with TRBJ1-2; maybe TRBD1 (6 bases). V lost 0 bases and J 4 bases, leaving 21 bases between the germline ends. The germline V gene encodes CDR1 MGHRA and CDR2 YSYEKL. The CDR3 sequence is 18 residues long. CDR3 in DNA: TGCGCCAGCAGCCAAGATTGGTCGACGGGGGGGCGTAGCTATGGCTACACCTTC. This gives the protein CASSQDWSTGGRSYGYTF.

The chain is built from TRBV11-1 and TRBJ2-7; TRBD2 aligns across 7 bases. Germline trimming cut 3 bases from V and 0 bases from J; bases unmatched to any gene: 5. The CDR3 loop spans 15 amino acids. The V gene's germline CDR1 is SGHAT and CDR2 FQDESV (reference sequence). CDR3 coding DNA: TGTGCCAGCAGCTTTCTAGCGGCCAGCTCCTACGAGCAGTACTTC. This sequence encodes CASSFLAASSYEQYF.

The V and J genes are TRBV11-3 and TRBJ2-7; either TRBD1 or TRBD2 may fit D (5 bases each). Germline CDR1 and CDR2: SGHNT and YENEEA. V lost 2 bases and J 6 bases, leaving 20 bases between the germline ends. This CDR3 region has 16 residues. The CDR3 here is CASSLLDLGGTSEQYF. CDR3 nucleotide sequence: TGTGCCAGCAGCTTATTGGATCTTGGGGGTACTAGCGAGCAGTACTTC. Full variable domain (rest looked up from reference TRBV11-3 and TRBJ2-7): EAGVVQSPRYKIIEKKQPVAFWCNPISGHNTLYWYLQNLGQGPELLIRYENEEAVDDSQLPKDRFSAERLKGVDSTLKIQPAELGDSAVYLCASSLLDLGGTSEQYFGPGTRLTVT.

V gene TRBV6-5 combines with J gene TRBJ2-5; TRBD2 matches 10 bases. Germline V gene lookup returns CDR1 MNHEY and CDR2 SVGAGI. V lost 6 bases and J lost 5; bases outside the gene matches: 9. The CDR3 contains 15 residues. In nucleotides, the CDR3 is TGTGCCAGCAGGACGTACGAGCGGGGGGGTGAGACCCAGTACTTC. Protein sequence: CASRTYERGGETQYF.

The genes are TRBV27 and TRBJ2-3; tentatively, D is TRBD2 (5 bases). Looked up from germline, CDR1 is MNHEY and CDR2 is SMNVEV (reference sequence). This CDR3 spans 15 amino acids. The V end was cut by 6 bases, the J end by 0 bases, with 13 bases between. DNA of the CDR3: TGTGCCAGCAGCTTGAGGAGCGGTAGCACAGATACGCAGTATTTT. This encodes CASSLRSGSTDTQYF.

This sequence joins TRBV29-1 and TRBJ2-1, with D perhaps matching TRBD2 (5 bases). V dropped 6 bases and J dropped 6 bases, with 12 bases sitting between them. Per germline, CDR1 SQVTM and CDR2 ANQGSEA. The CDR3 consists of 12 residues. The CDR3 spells CSVWTGGNEQFF. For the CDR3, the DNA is TGCAGCGTGTGGACTGGAGGCAATGAGCAGTTCTTC.

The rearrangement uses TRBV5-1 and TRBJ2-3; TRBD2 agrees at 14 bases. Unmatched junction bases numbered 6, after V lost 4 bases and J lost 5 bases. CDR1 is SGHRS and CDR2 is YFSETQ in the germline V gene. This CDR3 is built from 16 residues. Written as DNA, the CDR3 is TGCGCCAGCAGCGGACTAGCGGGGGGCCTCGGAGATACGCAGTATTTT. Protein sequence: CASSGLAGGLGDTQYF.

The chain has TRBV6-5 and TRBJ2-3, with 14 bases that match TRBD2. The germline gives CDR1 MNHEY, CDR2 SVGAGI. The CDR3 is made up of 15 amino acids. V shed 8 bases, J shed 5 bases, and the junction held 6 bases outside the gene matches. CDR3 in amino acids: CASQGLAGAGDTQYF. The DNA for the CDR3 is TGTGCCAGCCAGGGACTAGCGGGGGCGGGAGATACGCAGTATTTT.

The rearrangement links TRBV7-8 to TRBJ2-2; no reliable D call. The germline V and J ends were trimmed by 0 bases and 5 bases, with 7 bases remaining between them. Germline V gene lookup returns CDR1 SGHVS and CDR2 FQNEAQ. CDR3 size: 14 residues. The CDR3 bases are TGTGCCAGCAGCTTAGCGTACCCAACCGGGGAGCTGTTTTTT. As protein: CASSLAYPTGELFF.

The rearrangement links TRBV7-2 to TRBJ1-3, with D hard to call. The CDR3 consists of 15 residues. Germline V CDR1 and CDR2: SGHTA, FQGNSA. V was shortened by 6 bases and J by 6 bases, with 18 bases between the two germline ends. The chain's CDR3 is CASSFLREKANTIYF. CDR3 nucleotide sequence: TGTGCCAGCAGTTTTCTACGGGAGAAGGCAAACACCATATATTTT.

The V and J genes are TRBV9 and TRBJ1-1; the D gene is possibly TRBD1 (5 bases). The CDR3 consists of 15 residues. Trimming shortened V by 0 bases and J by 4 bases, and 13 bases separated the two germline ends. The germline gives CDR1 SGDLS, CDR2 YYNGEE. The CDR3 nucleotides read TGTGCCAGCAGCGTAGTTGGGGCCGCCGGCACTGAAGCTTTCTTT. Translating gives CASSVVGAAGTEAFF.

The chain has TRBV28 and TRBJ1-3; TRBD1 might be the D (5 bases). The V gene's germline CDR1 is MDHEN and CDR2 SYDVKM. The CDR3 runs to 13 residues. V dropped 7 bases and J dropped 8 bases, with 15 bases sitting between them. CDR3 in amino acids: CASTLGRDYTIYF. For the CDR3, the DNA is TGTGCCAGCACCCTCGGCAGGGATTACACCATATATTTT.

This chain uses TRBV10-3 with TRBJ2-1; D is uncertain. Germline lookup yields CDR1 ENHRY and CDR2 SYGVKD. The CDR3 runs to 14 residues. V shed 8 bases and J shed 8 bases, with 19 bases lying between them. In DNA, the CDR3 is TGTGCCATCGGGGTGGGCAGTTCAGGCGATGAGCAGTTCTTC. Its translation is CAIGVGSSGDEQFF.

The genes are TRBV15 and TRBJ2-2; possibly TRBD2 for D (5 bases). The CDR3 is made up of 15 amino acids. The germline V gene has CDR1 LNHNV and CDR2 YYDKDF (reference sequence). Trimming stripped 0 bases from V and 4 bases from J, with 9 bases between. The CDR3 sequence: CATSRDRGSTGELFF. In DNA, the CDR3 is TGTGCCACCAGCAGAGACCGGGGATCCACCGGGGAGCTGTTTTTT.